What follows are 19 T cell receptor beta chains derived from one specimen sequenced in a study of OX40 agonist ivuxolimab in advanced cancers. Generated by immunoSEQ multiplex PCR, the TCRdb table keeps only in-frame clones and is missing some. The sample has tens of thousands of clones; around 84% are singletons. The sequenced sample was CD4+ or CD8+ T cells sorted from blood, obtained in a trial of the OX40 agonist ivuxolimab. Receptors originate from an adult with an advanced solid tumor such as melanoma, head and neck, liver or kidney cancer.

The chain recombines TRBV5-6 with TRBJ2-3; D is uncertain. Per germline, CDR1 SGHDT and CDR2 YYEEEE. This CDR3 contains 14 residues. V lost 2 bases and J lost 6, with 13 bases in between. CDR3 sequence reads: CASSFPSTLDTQYF. The CDR3 DNA reads TGTGCCAGCAGCTTCCCGTCTACGTTGGATACGCAGTATTTT.

This chain links TRBV7-3 with TRBJ2-7, with D uncertain. Germline V gene data show CDR1 as SGHTA and CDR2 as FQGTGA. This CDR3 region has 15 residues. Deletions cut 0 bases from V and 6 bases from J, with 15 bases between. The CDR3, as DNA: TGTGCCAGCAGCTTAACGGGCCTAGGTCGTCGCGAGCAGTACTTC. Protein: CASSLTGLGRREQYF.

The chain is built from TRBV2 and TRBJ2-1, with 9 bases fitting TRBD1. Trimming took 7 bases from V and 6 from J; bases not matched to a gene: 7. This CDR3 is built from 14 residues. Germline-derived CDR1 and CDR2 are SNHLY and FYNNEI. Written as DNA, the CDR3 is TGTGCCAGCACTCCGGGACAGGGCACCAATGAGCAGTTCTTC. Translation gives CASTPGQGTNEQFF.

This chain connects TRBV6-5 to TRBJ2-5, with D tentatively TRBD1 or TRBD2 (6 bases each). The DNA end lines up better with TRBJ2-7; the J call may be wrong. Germline CDR1 and CDR2: MNHEY and SVGAGI. The CDR3 sequence is 13 residues long. The CDR3 protein is CASSLGGTYEQYF. As DNA, the CDR3 is TGTGCCAGCAGTCTAGGGGGGACCTACGAGCAGTACTTC.

The chain is built from TRBV27 and TRBJ1-6; D gene ambiguous. The CDR3 length is 13 residues. Germline V lookup: CDR1 MNHEY, CDR2 SMNVEV (reference sequence). Deletions cut 8 bases from V and 1 base from J, with 6 bases between. This CDR3 reads CASAGSYNSPLHF. The CDR3, as DNA: TGTGCCAGCGCGGGATCCTATAATTCACCCCTCCACTTT.

The chain employs TRBV21-1 and TRBJ2-5; the table's D gene call, TRBD1, was not cross checked with the DNA. TRBV21-1 is a recognized pseudogene. There are 13 residues in the CDR3. CDR3 residues: CASRRTEQETQYF. Written as DNA, the CDR3 is TGTGCCAGCAGGAGGACAGAACAAGAGACCCAGTACTTC.

This clone came up a few times. The chain is built from TRBV29-1 and TRBJ1-1; 12 nucleotides agree with TRBD1. The J segment lost 5 bases and the V segment lost 7 bases, leaving 5 bases of the junction unmatched. CDR3 length: 13 residues. Germline values: CDR1 SQVTM, CDR2 ANQGSEA. CDR3 nucleotide sequence: TGCAGCGGGGACAGGGGGCTGTCGACTGAAGCTTTCTTT. Translated: CSGDRGLSTEAFF.

The chain carries TRBV6-1 and TRBJ2-7; D gene uncertain. This CDR3 is built from 11 residues. CDR1 and CDR2 from the germline V gene are MNHNS and SASEGT. Trimming left V 7 bases short and J 4 bases short, with 8 bases between. The CDR3: CASIMGYEQYF. The DNA of the CDR3 is TGTGCCAGCATAATGGGTTACGAGCAGTACTTC.

This rearrangement joins TRBV19 to TRBJ1-5; D gene ambiguous. Trimming shortened V by 0 bases and J by 4 bases, and 10 bases separated the two germline ends. This CDR3 has 15 amino acids. The germline V gene encodes CDR1 LNHDA and CDR2 SQIVND (reference sequence). For the CDR3, the DNA is TGTGCCAGTAGTATAGATCTTCCTGGGAATCAGCCCCAGCATTTT. Its translation is CASSIDLPGNQPQHF.

The rearrangement uses TRBV2 and TRBJ2-3; D remains unclear. The CDR3 loop spans 11 amino acids. Trimming pared 10 bases from V and 6 bases from J, leaving 11 bases between. Germline CDR1 and CDR2: SNHLY and FYNNEI. The CDR3 sequence: CATQTGDTQYF. DNA of the CDR3: TGTGCCACACAGACGGGTGATACGCAGTATTTT.

The chain recombines TRBV7-2 with TRBJ2-5, with 8 bases matching TRBD1. Germline assignment: CDR1 SGHTA and CDR2 FQGNSA. Trimming cost V 6 bases and J 5 bases; bases outside gene matches: 14. This CDR3 is built from 16 residues. For the CDR3, the DNA is TGTGCCAGCAGTAAACTCGCAGGGGGCATGGGGGAGACCCAGTACTTC. Its translation is CASSKLAGGMGETQYF.

V and J are TRBV14 and TRBJ2-3; D remains ambiguous. Germline V gene lookup returns CDR1 SGHDN and CDR2 FVKESK. The CDR3 sequence is 15 residues long. Trimming left V 0 bases short and J 1 base short, with 8 bases between. The CDR3 here is CASSQDHLGTDTQYF. DNA of the CDR3: TGTGCCAGCAGCCAAGATCATCTCGGCACAGATACGCAGTATTTT.

The V gene is TRBV7-7, the J gene TRBJ2-3; TRBD1 matches at 7 bases. The germline CDR1 and CDR2 sequences are SSHAT and FNYEAQ (reference sequence). This CDR3 comprises 15 residues. V shed 0 bases and J 1 base; nucleotides not matched to a gene: 1. The CDR3 here is CASSLADRGTDTQYF. CDR3 bases: TGTGCCAGCAGCTTAGCCGACAGGGGCACAGATACGCAGTATTTT.

The chain links TRBV7-6 to TRBJ2-7; D gene uncertain. The V end lost 1 base, the J end lost 5 bases, and 12 bases lay between the germline ends. CDR3 size: 14 residues. Germline V gene sequence: CDR1 SGHVS, CDR2 FNYEAQ. The CDR3 DNA sequence: TGTGCCAGCAGCTTAGAGATGGGCTCACACGAGCAGTACTTC. It encodes CASSLEMGSHEQYF.

The chain has TRBV15 and TRBJ2-1, with 10 bases identical to TRBD1. This CDR3 is built from 15 residues. Per germline, CDR1 LNHNV and CDR2 YYDKDF (reference sequence). V trimming: 1 base; J trimming: 6 bases; junction bases outside the gene matches: 3. CDR3 sequence: CATSRGQGAVNEQFF. CDR3 nucleotides: TGTGCCACCAGCAGAGGACAGGGGGCGGTCAATGAGCAGTTCTTC.

The chain carries TRBV6-5 and TRBJ2-7, with D perhaps given as TRBD1 or TRBD2 (5 bases each). The CDR3 has 12 residues. The germline CDR1 and CDR2 sequences are MNHEY and SVGAGI. V was clipped by 9 bases and J by 0 bases, with 9 bases between them. The CDR3 sequence is CASTGLSYEQYF. Written as DNA, the CDR3 is TGTGCCAGTACAGGACTCTCCTACGAGCAGTACTTC.

This chain connects TRBV7-2 to TRBJ1-2; 10 nucleotides agree with TRBD1. The CDR3 loop spans 17 amino acids. The ends lost 4 bases at V and 4 bases at J; junction bases unmatched: 12. Germline V gene sequence: CDR1 SGHTA, CDR2 FQGNSA. The CDR3 sequence is CASSSTPGTGVVYGYTF. The DNA of the CDR3 is TGTGCCAGCAGCTCCACACCCGGGACAGGGGTTGTCTATGGCTACACCTTC.

J is TRBJ1-2 and V is TRBV14; no clear D gene. V gave up 5 bases and J gave up 1 base, with 8 bases separating them. From germline, CDR1 is SGHDN and CDR2 FVKESK. CDR3 length equals 13 residues. CDR3 bases: TGTGCCAGCAGCAGCGGCAGTAACTATGGCTACACCTTC. This translates into CASSSGSNYGYTF.

Concerning this clone itself: Other DNA sequences in this specimen translate into the identical CDR3. The rearrangement uses TRBV27 and TRBJ1-5; D is unclear. Deletions cut 1 base from V and 2 bases from J, with 3 bases between. This CDR3 is built from 13 residues. From germline, CDR1 is MNHEY and CDR2 SMNVEV (reference sequence). CDR3 sequence reads: CASSLLGNQPQHF. In DNA, the CDR3 is TGTGCCAGCAGTTTATTGGGCAATCAGCCCCAGCATTTT.